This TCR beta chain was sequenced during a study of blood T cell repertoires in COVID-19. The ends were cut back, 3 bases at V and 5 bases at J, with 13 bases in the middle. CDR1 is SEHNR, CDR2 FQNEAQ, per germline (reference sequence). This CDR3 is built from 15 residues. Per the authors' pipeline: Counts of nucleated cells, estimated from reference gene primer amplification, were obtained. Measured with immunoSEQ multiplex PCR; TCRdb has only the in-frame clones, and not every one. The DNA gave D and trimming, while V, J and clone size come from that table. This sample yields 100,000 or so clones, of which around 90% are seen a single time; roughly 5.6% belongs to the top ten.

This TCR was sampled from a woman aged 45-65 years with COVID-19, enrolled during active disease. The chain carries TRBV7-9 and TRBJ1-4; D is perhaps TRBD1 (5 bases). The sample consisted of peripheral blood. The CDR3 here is CASSFWQGRNEKLFF. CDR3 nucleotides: TGTGCCAGCAGCTTCTGGCAGGGTCGAAATGAAAAACTGTTTTTT.